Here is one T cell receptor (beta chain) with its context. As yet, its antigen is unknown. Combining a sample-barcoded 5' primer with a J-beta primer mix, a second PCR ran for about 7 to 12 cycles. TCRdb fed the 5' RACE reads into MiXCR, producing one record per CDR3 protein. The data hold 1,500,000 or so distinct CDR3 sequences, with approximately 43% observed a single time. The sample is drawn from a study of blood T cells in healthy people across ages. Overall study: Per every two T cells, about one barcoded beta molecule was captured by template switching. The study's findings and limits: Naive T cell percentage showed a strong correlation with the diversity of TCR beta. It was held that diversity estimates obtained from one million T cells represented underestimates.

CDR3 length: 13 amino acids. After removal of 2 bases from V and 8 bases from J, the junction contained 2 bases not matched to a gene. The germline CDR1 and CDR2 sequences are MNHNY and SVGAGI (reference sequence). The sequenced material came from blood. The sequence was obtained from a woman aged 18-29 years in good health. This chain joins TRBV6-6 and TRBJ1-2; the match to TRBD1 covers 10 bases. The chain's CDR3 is CASSYRDRGGYTF. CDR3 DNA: TGTGCCAGCAGTTACCGGGACAGGGGAGGCTACACCTTC.